This entry features one T cell receptor (beta chain) sequence. This entry belongs to a study of blood T cell repertoires in COVID-19. The wider study: Samples representing acute and convalescent COVID-19 were sourced from the United States, Italy and Spain. T cells, B-cell-depleted T cells, or PBMCs supplied cDNA or gDNA.

The CDR3 spans 13 residues. Trimming cost V 6 bases and J 6 bases; bases outside gene matches: 7. Original data processing: Scientists estimated how many nucleated cells there were by amplifying reference gene primers. Using immunoSEQ multiplex PCR, the repertoire was profiled, and TCRdb retains in-frame clones only, with some absent. The V and J calls and clone size come from that table; D and trimming were worked out from the DNA. Among under 40,000 clones listed, roughly 93% were seen once. The sequence was collected from a male donor with active COVID-19. The chain uses TRBV12-3 or TRBV12-4 and TRBJ1-2, with 7 bases matching TRBD1. Sequencing used peripheral blood. CDR3: CASSYTGQNGYTF. CDR3 bases: TGTGCCAGCAGCTACACGGGACAGAATGGCTACACCTTC.